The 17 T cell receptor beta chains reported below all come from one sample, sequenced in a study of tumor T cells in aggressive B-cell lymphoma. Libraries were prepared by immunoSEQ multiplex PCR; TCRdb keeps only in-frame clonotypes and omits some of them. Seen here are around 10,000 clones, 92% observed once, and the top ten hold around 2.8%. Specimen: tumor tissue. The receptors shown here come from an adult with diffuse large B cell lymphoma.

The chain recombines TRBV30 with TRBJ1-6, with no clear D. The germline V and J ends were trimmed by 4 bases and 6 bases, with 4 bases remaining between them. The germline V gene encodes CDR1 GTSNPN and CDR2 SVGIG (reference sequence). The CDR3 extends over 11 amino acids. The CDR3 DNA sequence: TGTGCCTGGACCTCTAATTCACCCCTCCACTTT. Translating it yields CAWTSNSPLHF. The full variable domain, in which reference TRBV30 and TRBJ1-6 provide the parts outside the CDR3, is SQTIHQWPATLVQPVGSPLSLECTVEGTSNPNLYWYRQAAGRGLQLLFYSVGIGQISSEVPQNLSASRPQDRQFILSSKKLLLSDSGFYLCAWTSNSPLHFGNGTRLTVT.

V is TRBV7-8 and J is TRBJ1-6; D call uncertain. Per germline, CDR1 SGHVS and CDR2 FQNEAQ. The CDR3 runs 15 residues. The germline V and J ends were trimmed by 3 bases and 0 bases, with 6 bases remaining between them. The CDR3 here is CASSFESSYNSPLHF. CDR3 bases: TGTGCCAGCAGCTTCGAGAGCTCCTATAATTCACCCCTCCACTTT.

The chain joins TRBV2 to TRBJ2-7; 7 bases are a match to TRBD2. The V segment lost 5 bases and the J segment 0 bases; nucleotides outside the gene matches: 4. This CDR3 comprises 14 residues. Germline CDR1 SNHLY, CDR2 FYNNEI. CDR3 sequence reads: CASSRGGDSYEQYF. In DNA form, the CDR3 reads TGTGCCAGCAGTCGTGGGGGGGACTCCTACGAGCAGTACTTC.

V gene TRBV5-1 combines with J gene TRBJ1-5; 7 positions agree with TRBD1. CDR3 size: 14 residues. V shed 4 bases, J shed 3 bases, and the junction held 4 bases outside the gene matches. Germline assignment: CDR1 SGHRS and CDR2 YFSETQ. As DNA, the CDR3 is TGCGCCAGCAGCCTGGGACAGAACAATCAGCCCCAGCATTTT. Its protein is CASSLGQNNQPQHF.

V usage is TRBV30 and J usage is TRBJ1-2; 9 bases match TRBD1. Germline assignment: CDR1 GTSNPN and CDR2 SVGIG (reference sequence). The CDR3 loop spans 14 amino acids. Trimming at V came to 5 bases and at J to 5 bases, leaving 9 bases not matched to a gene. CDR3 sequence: CAWEPGQGEYGYTF. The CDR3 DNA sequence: TGTGCCTGGGAACCGGGACAGGGTGAATATGGCTACACCTTC.

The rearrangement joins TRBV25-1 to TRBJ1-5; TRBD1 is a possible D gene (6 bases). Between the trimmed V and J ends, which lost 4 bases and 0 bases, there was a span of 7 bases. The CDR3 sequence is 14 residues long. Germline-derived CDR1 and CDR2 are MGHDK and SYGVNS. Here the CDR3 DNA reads TGTGCCAGCAGTGGGACAGTTAGCAATCAGCCCCAGCATTTT. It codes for CASSGTVSNQPQHF.

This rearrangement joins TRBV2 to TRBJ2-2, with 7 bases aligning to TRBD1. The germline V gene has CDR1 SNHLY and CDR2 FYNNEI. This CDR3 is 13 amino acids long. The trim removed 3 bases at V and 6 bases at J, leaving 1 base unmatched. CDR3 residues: CASSEQGAGELFF. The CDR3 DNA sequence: TGTGCCAGCAGTGAGCAGGGGGCCGGGGAGCTGTTTTTT.

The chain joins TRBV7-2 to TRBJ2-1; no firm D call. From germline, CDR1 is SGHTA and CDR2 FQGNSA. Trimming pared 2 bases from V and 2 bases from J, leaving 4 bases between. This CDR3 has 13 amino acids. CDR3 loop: CASSLTAYNEQFF. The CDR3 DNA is TGTGCCAGCAGCTTAACGGCCTACAATGAGCAGTTCTTC.

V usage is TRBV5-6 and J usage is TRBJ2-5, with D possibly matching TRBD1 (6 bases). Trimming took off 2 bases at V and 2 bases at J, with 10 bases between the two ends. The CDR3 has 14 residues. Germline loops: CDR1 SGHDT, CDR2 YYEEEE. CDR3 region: CASSFGGQQETQYF. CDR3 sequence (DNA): TGTGCCAGCAGCTTTGGGGGCCAACAAGAGACCCAGTACTTC.

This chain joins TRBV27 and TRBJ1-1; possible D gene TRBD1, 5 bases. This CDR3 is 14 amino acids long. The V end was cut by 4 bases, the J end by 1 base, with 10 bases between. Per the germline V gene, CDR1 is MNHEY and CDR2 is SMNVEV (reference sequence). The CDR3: CASSYAGPNTEAFF. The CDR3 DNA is TGTGCCAGCAGTTATGCAGGGCCGAACACTGAAGCTTTCTTT.

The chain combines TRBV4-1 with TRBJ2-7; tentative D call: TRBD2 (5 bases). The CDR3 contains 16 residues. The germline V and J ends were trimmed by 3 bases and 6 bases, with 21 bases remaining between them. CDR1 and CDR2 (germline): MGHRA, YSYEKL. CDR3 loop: CASSHSGGGGPGEQYF. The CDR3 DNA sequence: TGCGCCAGCAGCCACTCTGGAGGAGGTGGTCCAGGCGAGCAGTACTTC.

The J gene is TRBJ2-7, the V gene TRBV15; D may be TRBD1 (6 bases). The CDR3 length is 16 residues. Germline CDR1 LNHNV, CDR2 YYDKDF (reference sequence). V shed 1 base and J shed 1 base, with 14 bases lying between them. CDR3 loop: CATSRVITGRSYEQYF. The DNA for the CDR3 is TGTGCCACCAGCAGAGTCATCACAGGGAGATCCTACGAGCAGTACTTC.

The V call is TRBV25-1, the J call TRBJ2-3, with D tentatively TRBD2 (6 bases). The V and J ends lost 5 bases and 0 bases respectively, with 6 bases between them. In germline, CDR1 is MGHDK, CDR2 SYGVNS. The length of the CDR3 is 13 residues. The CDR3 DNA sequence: TGTGCCAGCAGTCGGGAGAGCACAGATACGCAGTATTTT. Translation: CASSRESTDTQYF.

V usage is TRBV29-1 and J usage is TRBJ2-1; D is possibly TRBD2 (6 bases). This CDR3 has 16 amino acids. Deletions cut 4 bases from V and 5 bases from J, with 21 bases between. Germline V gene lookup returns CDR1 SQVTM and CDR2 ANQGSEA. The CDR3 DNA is TGCAGCGTTGCCGAGAGGGTGGTCGGGGGTAACAATGAGCAGTTCTTC. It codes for CSVAERVVGGNNEQFF.

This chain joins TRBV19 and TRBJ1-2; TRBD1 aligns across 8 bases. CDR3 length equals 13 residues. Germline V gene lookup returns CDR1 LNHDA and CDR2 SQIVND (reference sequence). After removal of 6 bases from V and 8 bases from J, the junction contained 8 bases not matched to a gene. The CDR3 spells CASRPDRVDGYTF. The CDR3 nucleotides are TGTGCCAGTAGACCGGACAGGGTTGACGGCTACACCTTC.

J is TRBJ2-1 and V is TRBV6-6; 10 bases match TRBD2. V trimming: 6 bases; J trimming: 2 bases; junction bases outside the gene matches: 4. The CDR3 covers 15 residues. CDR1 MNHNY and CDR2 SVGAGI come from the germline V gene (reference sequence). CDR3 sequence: CASSHSGGAYNEQFF. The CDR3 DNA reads TGTGCCAGCAGCCACAGCGGGGGGGCCTACAATGAGCAGTTCTTC.

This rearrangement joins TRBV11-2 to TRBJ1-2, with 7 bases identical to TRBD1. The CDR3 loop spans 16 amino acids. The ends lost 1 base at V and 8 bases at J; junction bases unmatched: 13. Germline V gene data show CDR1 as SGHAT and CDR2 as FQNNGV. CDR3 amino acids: CASSLGITGVWQGYTF. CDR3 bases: TGTGCCAGCAGCTTAGGTATCACAGGGGTATGGCAGGGCTACACCTTC. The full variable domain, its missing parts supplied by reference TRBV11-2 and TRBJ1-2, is EAGVAQSPRYKIIEKRQSVAFWCNPISGHATLYWYQQILGQGPKLLIQFQNNGVVDDSQLPKDRFSAERLKGVDSTLKIQPAKLEDSAVYLCASSLGITGVWQGYTFGSGTRLTVV.